The entry below describes one T cell receptor beta chain. At one end, the junction sequence differs from germline, possibly due to a read error. These data originate in a study of T cells in Graves' hyperthyroidism and ophthalmopathy. It was uncontrolled infection, other autoimmune disease, pregnancy or lactation that excluded patients. What was amplified from RNA transcripts were TCR beta CDR3 regions. The HTBI primer set served for first-round RT-PCR of the TCR CDR3. MiXCR, applied by TCRdb to the multiplex PCR reads, yields one record per CDR3 protein. Seen here are tens of thousands of distinct CDR3 sequences, approximately 50% observed once, and the top ten hold 6.2%. The source material was blood. The sequence derives from a woman aged 45 to 65 with Graves' hyperthyroidism that later progressed to Graves' ophthalmopathy.

The CDR3 here is CASSPAGGTTGTQYF. In nucleotides, the CDR3 is TGTGCCAGCTCACCAGCGGGAGGGACCACAGGTACGCAGTATTTT. The V gene is TRBV18, the J gene TRBJ2-3; 9 nucleotides align to TRBD2. The CDR3 is 15 amino acids. Germline lookup yields CDR1 KGHSH and CDR2 LQKENI.